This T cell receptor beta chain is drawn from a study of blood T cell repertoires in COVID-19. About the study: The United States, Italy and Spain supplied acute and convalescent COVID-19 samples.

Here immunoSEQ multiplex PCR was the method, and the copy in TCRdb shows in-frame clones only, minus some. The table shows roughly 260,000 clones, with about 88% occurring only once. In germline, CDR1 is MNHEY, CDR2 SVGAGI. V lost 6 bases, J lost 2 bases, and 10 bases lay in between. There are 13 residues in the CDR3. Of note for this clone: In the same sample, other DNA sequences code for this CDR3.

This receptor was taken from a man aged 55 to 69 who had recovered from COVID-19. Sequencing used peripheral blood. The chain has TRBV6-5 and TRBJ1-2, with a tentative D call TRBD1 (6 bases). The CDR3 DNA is TGTGCCAGCAGCTCAACAGGGAACTATGGCTACACCTTC. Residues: CASSSTGNYGYTF.